This T cell receptor beta chain was profiled in a study of Ad26.COV2.S vaccination and SARS-CoV-2 variants. Points from the study as a whole: Those who received vaccine or placebo ended up with similar non-spike TCR breadth. The study found higher spike-specific TCR breadth in vaccine than placebo recipients. Marked by substantial breadth, spike-specific CD8+ and CD4+ T cell responses were reportedly seen after vaccination.

Sequencing was performed with immunoSEQ multiplex PCR; in TCRdb, only in-frame clones are kept and a portion is missing. This table has about 350,000 clones, 90% to 95% appearing once. Turning to this clone: What it binds is not known.

There are 15 residues in the CDR3. The germline CDR1 and CDR2 sequences are LNHDA and SQIVND (reference sequence). V lost 6 bases and J lost 4, with 18 bases in between. The chain uses TRBV19 and TRBJ2-5; no clear D. This TCR was sampled from a human donor who had recovered from COVID-19. This sample comprised peripheral blood, obtained after recovery from COVID-19. The CDR3 loop reads CASSPTVVARETQYF. Here the CDR3 DNA reads TGTGCCAGTAGCCCCACCGTAGTAGCAAGAGAGACCCAGTACTTC.